The 3 T cell receptor beta chains reported below all come from one sample, sequenced in a study of blood T cells in healthy people across ages. Through a sample-barcoded 5' primer and a J-beta primer mix, a second PCR was run for roughly 6 to 11 cycles. TCRdb itself ran the 5' RACE reads through MiXCR, one entry per CDR3 protein. The sample consists of 550,000 to 750,000 distinct CDR3 sequences, under 25% of them appearing once. The material sequenced was blood. These receptor sequences come from a man in his 70s in good health.

The chain employs TRBV6-5 and TRBJ1-1; tentative D call: TRBD1 (6 bases). There are 15 residues in the CDR3. Trimming left V 0 bases short and J 5 bases short, with 13 bases between. Per the germline V gene, CDR1 is MNHEY and CDR2 is SVGAGI. The CDR3 spells CASSYSTGQGTEAFF. The CDR3 region has the DNA TGTGCCAGCAGTTACTCGACAGGCCAGGGGACTGAAGCTTTCTTT.

This clonotype was seen a few times. The CDR3 loop reads CASSQVAGGPSEQFF. The CDR3 bases are TGTGCCAGCAGCCAAGTAGCGGGAGGGCCGTCGGAGCAGTTCTTC. This sequence joins TRBV3-1 and TRBJ2-1; 11 bases agree with TRBD2. V shed 1 base, J shed 10 bases, and the junction held 6 bases outside the gene matches. Germline assignment: CDR1 LGHDT and CDR2 YNNKEL (reference sequence). The CDR3 has 15 residues.

This clonotype appeared a few times. The V call is TRBV12-3 or TRBV12-4, the J call TRBJ1-5; 7 bases align to TRBD1. The CDR3 sequence is 17 residues long. The trim removed 6 bases at V and 0 bases at J, leaving 11 bases unmatched. The CDR3 reads CASSSRQGSYSNQPQHF. The CDR3 DNA follows: TGTGCCAGCAGCAGTCGACAGGGCAGCTATAGCAATCAGCCCCAGCATTTT.